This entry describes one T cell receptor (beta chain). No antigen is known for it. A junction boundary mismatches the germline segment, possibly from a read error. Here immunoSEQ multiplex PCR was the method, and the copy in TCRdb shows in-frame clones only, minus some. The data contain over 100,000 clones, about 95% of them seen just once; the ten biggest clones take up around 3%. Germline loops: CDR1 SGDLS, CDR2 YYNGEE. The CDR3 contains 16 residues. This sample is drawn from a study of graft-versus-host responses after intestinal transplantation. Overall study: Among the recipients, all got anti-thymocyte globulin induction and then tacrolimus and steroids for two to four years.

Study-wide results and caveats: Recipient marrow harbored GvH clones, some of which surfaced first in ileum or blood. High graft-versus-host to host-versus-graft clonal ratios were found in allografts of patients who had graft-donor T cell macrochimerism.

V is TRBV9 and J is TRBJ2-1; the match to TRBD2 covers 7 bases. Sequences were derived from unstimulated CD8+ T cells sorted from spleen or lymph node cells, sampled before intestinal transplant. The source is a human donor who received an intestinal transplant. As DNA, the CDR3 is TGTGCCAGCAGCGGAAGTAGCGGGTTCTCCTACAATGAGCGGTTCTTC. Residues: CASSGSSGFSYNERFF.